The 18 T cell receptor beta chains in this list originate from one sample, sequenced in a study of T-cell reconstitution after alpha-beta-depleted transplantation in children. Unique molecular identifiers were incorporated when the TCRbeta library was constructed. TCRdb fed the PCR reads into MiXCR, producing one record per CDR3 protein. The data contain 500,000 or so distinct CDR3 sequences, approximately 32% of them singletons. Here the sequenced sample was PBMCs from the stem cell graft donor, taken from the stem cell graft. The receptors shown here come from a human donor who donated a stem cell graft to a child with aplastic anemia.

There are a few counts of this clonotype. The CDR3 loop is CASSALGNQPQHF. CDR3 DNA sequence: TGTGCCAGCAGTGCCTTAGGGAATCAGCCCCAGCATTTT. The rearrangement joins TRBV6-1 to TRBJ1-5; D gene unclear. V was trimmed by 4 bases and J by 4 bases, leaving 8 bases between them. Looked up from germline, CDR1 is MNHNS and CDR2 is SASEGT. This CDR3 comprises 13 residues.

V and J are TRBV6-1 and TRBJ2-7; no clear D. V lost 5 bases and J 4 bases, leaving 9 bases between the germline ends. CDR3 length: 12 residues. CDR1 is MNHNS and CDR2 is SASEGT in the germline V gene. Written as DNA, the CDR3 is TGTGCCAGCAGTCCCGGGCGTTACGAGCAGTACGTC. As protein: CASSPGRYEQYV.

This chain connects TRBV6-2 or TRBV6-3 to TRBJ2-5; D not resolved. The CDR3 has 15 residues. V shed 7 bases and J shed 5 bases, with 20 bases lying between them. Germline CDR1 and CDR2: MNHEY and SVGEGT. The CDR3 coding sequence is TGTGCCAGCACCCCCCTGGGTTCCCGCCGGGAGACCCAGTACTTC. It encodes CASTPLGSRRETQYF.

V and J are TRBV6-5 and TRBJ1-3; the D is unclear. The V and J ends lost 0 bases and 7 bases respectively, with 10 bases between them. Germline-derived CDR1 and CDR2 are MNHEY and SVGAGI. The CDR3 consists of 14 residues. The CDR3 region is CASSYSIGGNTIYF. The CDR3, as DNA: TGTGCCAGCAGTTACTCGATCGGTGGGAACACCATATATTTT.

This clonotype came up a few times. This rearrangement joins TRBV28 to TRBJ2-7, with 7 nucleotides matching TRBD1. Germline V gene data show CDR1 as MDHEN and CDR2 as SYDVKM. This CDR3 comprises 15 residues. V shed 3 bases, J shed 6 bases, and the junction held 11 bases outside the gene matches. CDR3 amino acids: CASSFPGTDSLEQYF. The CDR3 DNA follows: TGTGCCAGCAGTTTTCCCGGGACAGACTCCCTCGAGCAGTACTTC. The complete variable domain, with remaining parts taken from reference TRBV28 and TRBJ2-7, reads DVKVTQSSRYLVKRTGEKVFLECVQDMDHENMFWYRQDPGLGLRLIYFSYDVKMKEKGDIPEGYSVSREKKERFSLILESASTNQTSMYLCASSFPGTDSLEQYFGPGTRLTVT.

J is TRBJ2-7 and V is TRBV7-6; D may match TRBD1 or TRBD2 (6 bases each). The ends were cut back, 1 base at V and 7 bases at J, with 14 bases in the middle. CDR3 size: 14 residues. Germline V lookup: CDR1 SGHVS, CDR2 FNYEAQ. CDR3 in amino acids: CASSLVLGAGEQYF. The CDR3 bases are TGTGCCAGCAGCTTAGTGTTGGGGGCGGGGGAGCAGTACTTC.

This clonotype is a singleton in its sample. V usage is TRBV20-1 and J usage is TRBJ2-2; D possibly uses TRBD1 or TRBD2 (5 bases each). CDR1 DFQATT and CDR2 SNEGSKA come from the germline V gene (reference sequence). Trimming pared 2 bases from V and 7 bases from J, leaving 14 bases between. This CDR3 is built from 14 residues. The CDR3: CSARRGGRVGELFF. The CDR3 coding sequence is TGCAGTGCTAGACGGGGCGGGCGGGTCGGGGAGCTGTTTTTT.

The count of this clonotype is one. The chain combines TRBV20-1 with TRBJ1-2; no definite D call. Germline V gene data show CDR1 as DFQATT and CDR2 as SNEGSKA (reference sequence). Trimming stripped 2 bases from V and 6 bases from J, with 19 bases between. The CDR3 extends over 15 amino acids. The CDR3 DNA reads as TGCAGTGCTAGAAGCATAGGCCTCGAACGGGATGGCTACACCTTC. It specifies CSARSIGLERDGYTF.

The sample holds a few counts of this clonotype. The V and J genes are TRBV2 and TRBJ1-1; unclear D gene. V lost 4 bases, J lost 4 bases, and 13 bases lay in between. This CDR3 contains 14 residues. Per the germline V gene, CDR1 is SNHLY and CDR2 is FYNNEI. The CDR3 loop reads CASSVFGGSTEAFF. The CDR3 DNA follows: TGTGCCAGCAGTGTCTTCGGCGGGAGCACTGAAGCTTTCTTT.

The chain links TRBV6-5 to TRBJ2-7; D remains ambiguous. Germline-derived CDR1 and CDR2 are MNHEY and SVGAGI. Trimming took off 2 bases at V and 5 bases at J, with 16 bases between the two ends. The CDR3 is 15 residues long. The CDR3 protein is CASSYGPRWSHEQYV. In DNA form, the CDR3 reads TGTGCCAGCAGTTACGGCCCTAGGTGGTCCCACGAGCAGTACGTC.

This clonotype was seen a handful of times. The chain has TRBV19 and TRBJ2-1, with 8 bases identical to TRBD2. Germline CDR1 LNHDA, CDR2 SQIVND (reference sequence). The CDR3 length is 14 residues. The V and J ends lost 2 bases and 4 bases, in that order; junction bases with no gene match: 1. The DNA for the CDR3 is TGTGCCAGTAGTATAAGCGGGAGTTACAATGAGCAGTTCTTC. It yields the protein CASSISGSYNEQFF.

The chain has TRBV6-2 or TRBV6-3 and TRBJ2-7; 10 bases fit TRBD1. CDR3 length: 15 amino acids. V shed 5 bases and J 3 bases; nucleotides not matched to a gene: 7. Germline V CDR1 and CDR2: MNHEY, SVGEGT. The CDR3 region has the DNA TGTGCCAGCAGTACCGGAGGACAGGGGGACTACGAGCAGTACTTC. This sequence encodes CASSTGGQGDYEQYF.

CDR3 residues: CASRSPGQGGNTIYF. The CDR3 DNA reads TGTGCCAGCAGATCCCCGGGACAGGGCGGAAACACCATATATTTT. V is TRBV6-1 and J is TRBJ1-3, with 9 positions matching TRBD1. V gave up 6 bases and J gave up 4 bases; unmatched junction bases: 7. Germline V gives CDR1 MNHNS, CDR2 SASEGT. This CDR3 spans 15 amino acids.

This clonotype was seen repeatedly, ten times or more. The V and J genes are TRBV7-2 and TRBJ2-1; 14 nucleotides agree with TRBD2. The trim removed 5 bases at V and 7 bases at J, leaving 4 bases unmatched. CDR3 size: 15 residues. The germline V gene has CDR1 SGHTA and CDR2 FQGNSA. The CDR3 loop is CASSPRTSGRNEQFF. The CDR3 DNA reads as TGTGCCAGCAGCCCGAGGACTAGCGGGAGGAATGAGCAGTTCTTC. Complete variable domain (other parts from reference TRBV7-2 and TRBJ2-1): GAGVSQSPSNKVTEKGKDVELRCDPISGHTALYWYRQSLGQGLEFLIYFQGNSAPDKSGLPSDRFSAERTGGSVSTLTIQRTQQEDSAVYLCASSPRTSGRNEQFFGPGTRLTVL.

This clonotype was counted between two and nine times. V gene TRBV5-1 combines with J gene TRBJ1-2; D uncertain. The length of the CDR3 is 11 residues. Between the trimmed V and J ends, which lost 6 bases and 3 bases, there was a span of 6 bases. Germline values: CDR1 SGHRS, CDR2 YFSETQ. Here the CDR3 reads CASTKDYGYTF. The CDR3 region has the DNA TGCGCCAGCACGAAAGACTATGGCTACACCTTC.

The chain couples TRBV7-7 to TRBJ2-1; D perhaps matches TRBD2 (5 bases). The CDR3 consists of 15 residues. Trimming took off 1 base at V and 3 bases at J, with 10 bases between the two ends. Germline V gives CDR1 SSHAT, CDR2 FNYEAQ (reference sequence). The CDR3 DNA is TGTGCCAGCAGCTTAGGGAGGCAGGACTACAATGAGCAGTTCTTC. Protein: CASSLGRQDYNEQFF.

This rearrangement joins TRBV10-3 to TRBJ2-7, with a possible D match to TRBD1 (6 bases). The CDR3 is 12 amino acids. The V gene's germline CDR1 is ENHRY and CDR2 SYGVKD. The CDR3 nucleotides read TGTGCCATCCTTCAGGGGAACTACGACCAGTACGTC. Translation gives CAILQGNYDQYV.

The genes are TRBV11-2 and TRBJ2-3; D remains ambiguous. V gave up 5 bases and J gave up 10 bases, with 13 bases separating them. The CDR3 totals 12 residues. The germline gives CDR1 SGHAT, CDR2 FQNNGV. CDR3 coding DNA: TGTGCCAGCAGCCCCTCGGCGATTGCGCAGTATTTT. Translated, it gives CASSPSAIAQYF.